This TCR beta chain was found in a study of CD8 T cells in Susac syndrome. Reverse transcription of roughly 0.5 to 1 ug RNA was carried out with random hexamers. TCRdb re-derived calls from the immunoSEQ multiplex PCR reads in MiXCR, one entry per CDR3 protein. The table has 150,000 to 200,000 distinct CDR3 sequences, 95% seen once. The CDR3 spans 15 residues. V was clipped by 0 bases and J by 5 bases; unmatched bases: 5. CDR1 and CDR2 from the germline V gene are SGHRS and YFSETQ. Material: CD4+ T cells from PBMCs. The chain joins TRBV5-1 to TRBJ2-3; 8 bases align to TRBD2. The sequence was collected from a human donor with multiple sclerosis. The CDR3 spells CASSLEATSGDTQYF. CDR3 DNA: TGCGCCAGCAGCTTGGAGGCTACTAGCGGAGATACGCAGTATTTT.